This is a list of T cell receptor beta chains from one sample in a study of blood T cells in healthy people across ages. TCRdb passed the 5' RACE reads through MiXCR, listing each CDR3 protein once. The sample lists around 1,500,000 distinct CDR3 sequences; approximately 38% were seen once. Sequenced sample: blood. These receptor sequences come from a woman younger than 30 in good health. Both conserved end residues are part of each CDR3. Each record gives: D gene, J gene, clone size, V gene, CDR3 DNA, CDR3 protein. The D gene is left open where the match is weak. Not every row has a clone size; where given, it reads once, few, many or a size class.

D gene: TRBD1; J gene: TRBJ2-1; clone size: -; V gene: TRBV5-4; CDR3 DNA: TGTGCCAGCAGCAAGGCGGGCAGGGGGAACAATGAGCAGTTCTTC; CDR3 protein: CASSKAGRGNNEQFF
D gene: -; J gene: TRBJ1-1; clone size: -; V gene: TRBV2; CDR3 DNA: TGTGCCAGCAGTGCTAGACTGGACACTGAAGCTTTCTTT; CDR3 protein: CASSARLDTEAFF
D gene: TRBD2; J gene: TRBJ2-3; clone size: -; V gene: TRBV10-1; CDR3 DNA: TGCGCCAGCAGTGCCAGCGGGAGCGATACGCAGTATTTT; CDR3 protein: CASSASGSDTQYF
D gene: TRBD2; J gene: TRBJ2-1; clone size: -; V gene: TRBV10-3; CDR3 DNA: TGTGCCATCACCAAGGGACTAGCGGGTGATGAGCAGTTCTTC; CDR3 protein: CAITKGLAGDEQFF
D gene: TRBD2; J gene: TRBJ2-7; clone size: -; V gene: TRBV6-5; CDR3 DNA: TGTGCCAGCAGTTCCTTAGCGGGAGGCGTCGACGAGCAGTACTTC; CDR3 protein: CASSSLAGGVDEQYF
D gene: -; J gene: TRBJ2-5; clone size: -; V gene: TRBV20-1; CDR3 DNA: TGCAGTGCTAGAGAGGACTCAATTGGCTCGACCCAGTACTTC; CDR3 protein: CSAREDSIGSTQYF
D gene: -; J gene: TRBJ1-2; clone size: -; V gene: TRBV18; CDR3 DNA: TGTGCCAGCTCACCCCCGGTCCAAGCTAACTATGGCTACACCTTC; CDR3 protein: CASSPPVQANYGYTF
D gene: -; J gene: TRBJ2-3; clone size: -; V gene: TRBV7-2; CDR3 DNA: TGTGCCAGCAGCTCCTGGACTCGTAAAGATACGCAGTATTTT; CDR3 protein: CASSSWTRKDTQYF
D gene: -; J gene: TRBJ2-7; clone size: -; V gene: TRBV6-1; CDR3 DNA: TGTGCCAGCAGTGAGGTCGGGCAGCCATTCTACGAGCAGTACTTC; CDR3 protein: CASSEVGQPFYEQYF
D gene: -; J gene: TRBJ2-3; clone size: many; V gene: TRBV12-3/TRBV12-4; CDR3 DNA: TGTGCCAGCAGTTTAGAGGCCTTACCCTCGGCAGATACGCAGTATTTT; CDR3 protein: CASSLEALPSADTQYF
D gene: -; J gene: TRBJ2-7; clone size: few; V gene: TRBV28; CDR3 DNA: TGTGCCAGCGGCGGATTAGGAACAGCCTACGAGCAGTACTTC; CDR3 protein: CASGGLGTAYEQYF
D gene: TRBD2; J gene: TRBJ2-3; clone size: -; V gene: TRBV20-1; CDR3 DNA: TGCAGTGCCCTGCAGGGACTAGCGGTAGATACGCAGTATTTT; CDR3 protein: CSALQGLAVDTQYF